The entry below gives a single T cell receptor (beta chain) sequence along with its context. Its antigen is not known. Researchers ran the PCR with 60 Vbeta and 13 Jbeta primers. TCRdb's copy holds only in-frame clones and misses some; the assay was immunoSEQ multiplex PCR. The repertoire consists of roughly 250,000 clones, with 75% to 85% occurring once and the leading ten covering about 0.3%. This CDR3 has 15 amino acids. Trimming stripped 4 bases from V and 2 bases from J, with 13 bases between. CDR1 and CDR2 from the germline V gene are SNHLY and FYNNEI. The source of the sample is a study of cytomegalovirus exposure and HLA in healthy donors. Overall study context: Some 87 million unique TCRs from HLA-typed donors were held in an early release of data.

Study observations and caveats: The investigators catalogued 164 TCR beta chains as cytomegalovirus-associated. In a later analysis, a genetic analysis reported fewer productive-TCR N-insertions in an Asian-associated ancestry cluster than the cohort average. Despite most TCR sequences being rare, some public TCRs occurred in many donors.

Material: PBMCs. V usage is TRBV2 and J usage is TRBJ2-3; D might be TRBD2 (5 bases). This receptor was obtained from a girl aged 2 to 10 in good health and CMV-seronegative. The DNA of the CDR3 is TGTGCCAGCAGTGGCAGTCTAGCACCCACAGATACGCAGTATTTT. As protein: CASSGSLAPTDTQYF.